This section outlines one T cell receptor beta chain sequence together with its context. On the basis of clinical symptoms, serum thyroxine and TRAb, thyroid ultrasound and orbital computed tomography, diagnoses were made. TCR beta CDR3 region amplification was performed from RNA transcripts. HTBI primers were used for first-round RT-PCR of the TCR CDR3. MiXCR, applied by TCRdb to the multiplex PCR reads, yields one record per CDR3 protein. The sample comprises approximately 260,000 distinct CDR3 sequences, roughly 15% of which are singletons, and over 25% rests with the top ten. This specimen comes from a study of T cells in Graves' hyperthyroidism and ophthalmopathy. The CDR3 is made up of 16 amino acids. V dropped 2 bases and J dropped 3 bases, with 17 bases sitting between them.

The chain joins TRBV12-3 or TRBV12-4 to TRBJ2-7, with D possibly being TRBD1 (5 bases). The TCR comes from a woman aged 45 to 65 with Graves' hyperthyroidism that later progressed to Graves' ophthalmopathy. The sample taken for sequencing was blood. The CDR3 DNA is TGTGCCAGCAGTTTATTCGGGTGGTCAGGGAACTACGAGCAGTACTTC. Translation: CASSLFGWSGNYEQYF.